This TCR beta chain stems from a study of Tregs in tolerant kidney transplant recipients. With 1 base clipped from V and 12 bases from J, the junction kept 5 bases outside the gene matches. The germline CDR1 and CDR2 sequences are SGHTA and FQGNSA. This CDR3 has 13 residues. Profiled with immunoSEQ multiplex PCR; TCRdb holds only in-frame clones, not every one. In the table there are fewer than 100,000 clones, approximately 90% of which are singletons. The sequencing used Tregs from blood, collected before the transplant. The V and J genes are TRBV7-2 and TRBJ2-1; 8 bases line up with TRBD2. The TCR originated in a human donor who received a combined kidney and bone marrow transplant. CDR3 sequence reads: CASSLGSSGRQFF. The CDR3 DNA is TGTGCCAGCAGCTTAGGATCCAGCGGGAGGCAGTTCTTC.